This entry concerns a single T cell receptor beta chain. The data were taken from a study of cytomegalovirus exposure and HLA in healthy donors. Trimming took 5 bases from V and 1 from J; bases not matched to a gene: 6. CDR1 is MRHNA, CDR2 SNTAGT, per germline. The CDR3 totals 16 residues. PCR primers comprised 60 Vbeta and 13 Jbeta primers. Using immunoSEQ multiplex PCR, the repertoire was profiled, and TCRdb retains in-frame clones only, with some absent. This sample yields about 130,000 clones, of which 83% are seen a single time; about 3.5% belongs to the top ten. This TCR was sampled from a woman aged 40 to 50 in good health and CMV-seropositive. This chain links TRBV6-4 with TRBJ2-2; 8 positions match TRBD2. The sample consisted of PBMCs. The CDR3 loop is CASSKSAGENTGELFF. DNA of the CDR3: TGTGCCAGCAGTAAATCAGCGGGAGAGAACACCGGGGAGCTGTTTTTT.